Listed below are T cell receptor beta chains from one sample, sequenced in a study of blood T cell repertoires in COVID-19. Measured with immunoSEQ multiplex PCR; TCRdb has only the in-frame clones, and not every one. The table has some 58,000 clones, over 90% seen once. Sequenced input: peripheral blood. All receptors derive from a man aged 50-60 years with active COVID-19. The CDR3 runs from the conserved cysteine through the conserved F or W. A D gene is named only where the DNA matches it firmly. The size field is filled for only some rows; it gives once, few, many or a size class.

d_gene	v_gene	j_gene	len	abundance	CDR3nt	CDR3aa
TRBD1	TRBV3-1/TRBV3-2	TRBJ1-1	15	.	TGTGCCAGCAGCCAAGTCAAGGGGGCTGGCACTGAAGCTTTCTTT	CASSQVKGAGTEAFF
TRBD1	TRBV6-5	TRBJ2-7	13	.	TGTGCCAGTACCGCGGGGACAGGGATCGAGCAGTACTTC	CASTAGTGIEQYF
TRBD1	TRBV29-1	TRBJ2-5	11	.	TGCAGCGTGACCGAGCCAGGGGGCCAGTACTTC	CSVTEPGGQYF
.	TRBV9	TRBJ2-3	15	.	TGTGCCAGCAGCGTAGTATCTGTAGCCACAGATACGCAGTATTTT	CASSVVSVATDTQYF
.	TRBV19	TRBJ1-4	14	.	TGTGCCAGTAGTATAGAGGGGGGTCTCGAAAAACTGTTTTTT	CASSIEGGLEKLFF
TRBD2	TRBV5-1	TRBJ2-2	11	.	TGCGCCGGAGGGCGGGAGGGGGAGCTGTTTTTT	CAGGREGELFF
TRBD1	TRBV18	TRBJ1-5	13	.	TGTGCCAGCTCAGGACAGGGGAATCAGCCCCAGCATTTT	CASSGQGNQPQHF
.	TRBV4-1	TRBJ1-4	12	.	TGCGCCAGTCAGGACAAGAAAGAAAAACTGTTTTTT	CASQDKKEKLFF
.	TRBV28	TRBJ1-5	13	.	TGTGCCAGCATTCGGCAGGTGGATCAGCCCCAGCATTTT	CASIRQVDQPQHF
TRBD1	TRBV28	TRBJ1-2	15	.	TGTGCCAGCAGCAAAGCCGACAGGGGGAAGTTTGGCTACACCTTC	CASSKADRGKFGYTF
TRBD1	TRBV19	TRBJ1-2	15	.	TGTGCCAGTAGTATAAGTAGGGACAGACTCAATGGCTACACCTTC	CASSISRDRLNGYTF
.	TRBV2	TRBJ1-4	12	.	TGTGCCAGCTGTTCCGCTAATGAAAAACTGTTTTTT	CASCSANEKLFF
TRBD2	TRBV16	TRBJ2-1	16	once	TGTGCCAGCAGCCCCATCCTAGCGGGAGTGGGTAATGAGCAGTTCTTC	CASSPILAGVGNEQFF
TRBD2	TRBV7-9	TRBJ2-7	14	few	TGTGCCAGCAGTCGGCGCAGGGAGGGGTACGAGCAGTACTTC	CASSRRREGYEQYF
.	TRBV5-6	TRBJ1-4	16	.	TGTGCCAGCAGCTGCTTCCCAAGGGGTGCTAATGAAAAACTGTTTTTT	CASSCFPRGANEKLFF
TRBD2	TRBV6-5	TRBJ2-4	15	.	TGTGCCAGCAGCGCGCCAGCTAGCGGTTATAACATTCAGTACTTC	CASSAPASGYNIQYF
.	TRBV20-1	TRBJ2-7	15	.	TGCAGTGCTAGTAATTTAGGGGGACCGACCTACGAGCAGTACTTC	CSASNLGGPTYEQYF
TRBD1	TRBV18	TRBJ1-5	16	.	TGTGCCAGCTCACTCACACAGGGGCGAAGCAATCAGCCCCAGCATTTT	CASSLTQGRSNQPQHF
TRBD1	TRBV19	TRBJ1-5	15	.	TGTGCCAGTTTGGCCCGGACAGGGCGATATCAGCCCCAGCATTTT	CASLARTGRYQPQHF
TRBD1	TRBV27	TRBJ2-1	13	few	TGTGCCAGCAACAGAGACAGGGAACGGGAGCAGTTCTTC	CASNRDREREQFF
TRBD2	TRBV19	TRBJ2-3	17	.	TGTGCCAGTACCGACGCCTCTGGCGGGGGGGCGACAGATACGCAGTATTTT	CASTDASGGGATDTQYF
TRBD2	TRBV3-1/TRBV3-2	TRBJ2-2	15	.	TGTGCCAGCAGCCAGCCCGGGACTACCACCGGGGAGCTGTTTTTT	CASSQPGTTTGELFF
.	TRBV3-1/TRBV3-2	TRBJ1-1	12	.	TGTGCCAGCAGCCAAGTCGAGACTGAAGCTTTCTTT	CASSQVETEAFF
.	TRBV3-1/TRBV3-2	TRBJ2-1	13	.	TGTGCCAGCAGCCAATACGAGATCAATGAGCAGTTCTTC	CASSQYEINEQFF
.	TRBV11-2	TRBJ2-3	12	.	TGTGCCAGCAGCTTAGACTACAGTTGGCAGTATTTT	CASSLDYSWQYF
.	TRBV7-9	TRBJ1-1	15	.	TGTGCCAGCAGACCGAAAGACAGGTTGAACACTGAAGCTTTCTTT	CASRPKDRLNTEAFF
.	TRBV12-3/TRBV12-4	TRBJ1-5	12	.	TGTGCCAGCAGTGAGTCCGGTCAGCCCCAGCATTTT	CASSESGQPQHF
.	TRBV9	TRBJ2-7	14	.	TGTGCCAGCAGCGTAGTTAGGACCGGGGGAGAGCAGTACTTC	CASSVVRTGGEQYF
TRBD2	TRBV29-1	TRBJ2-1	14	.	TGCAGCGTTGTTGGGACTAGCGGGGTCAGTGAGCAGTTCTTC	CSVVGTSGVSEQFF
.	TRBV7-2	TRBJ2-1	15	.	TGTGCCAGCAGCTCGGGCCAAGGGGGCTACAATGAGCAGTTCTTC	CASSSGQGGYNEQFF
.	TRBV7-9	TRBJ1-5	17	few	TGTGCCAGCAGCAAGACATTTACAGGGCCCGTGGATCAGCCCCAGCATTTT	CASSKTFTGPVDQPQHF
TRBD2	TRBV7-7	TRBJ2-1	20	.	TGTGCCAGCAGCTTATCCCCGGACAGCGGACTAGCGGGAGCACTCAATGAGCAGTTCTTC	CASSLSPDSGLAGALNEQFF
TRBD2	TRBV19	TRBJ2-7	12	.	TGTGCCAGTAGCGGGAGGGCCTACGAGCAGTACTTC	CASSGRAYEQYF
.	TRBV6-6	TRBJ1-2	14	.	TGTGCCAGCAGTTCCGAATGGACAGCCTATGGCTACACCTTC	CASSSEWTAYGYTF
TRBD1	TRBV30	TRBJ1-2	15	few	TGTGCCTGGGGGCGGGACAGATACCTTAACTATGGCTACACCTTC	CAWGRDRYLNYGYTF
.	TRBV4-1	TRBJ2-3	15	.	TGCGCCAGCAGCCAACGGCCTAGCACGGTAGATACGCAGTATTTT	CASSQRPSTVDTQYF
.	TRBV3-1/TRBV3-2	TRBJ2-1	16	once	TGTGCCAGCAGCCATGAGCACGGGGGTGTGGGCGATGAGCAGTTCTTC	CASSHEHGGVGDEQFF
TRBD2	TRBV18	TRBJ2-1	15	.	TGTGCCAGCTCACTAGCGGGCTCCCTCCCCAATGAGCAGTTCTTC	CASSLAGSLPNEQFF
.	TRBV11-2	TRBJ1-6	13	.	TGTGCCAGCAGCTTAGTGGAGAATTCACCCCTCCACTTT	CASSLVENSPLHF
.	TRBV9	TRBJ2-1	15	.	TGTGCCAGCAGCGTAGAAACTTACTCCTACAATGAGCAGTTCTTC	CASSVETYSYNEQFF
.	TRBV2	TRBJ2-3	15	.	TGTGCCAGCAGTGAGAGGAGAAGGTTAGCAGATACGCAGTATTTT	CASSERRRLADTQYF
TRBD2	TRBV5-4	TRBJ2-2	19	.	TGTGCCAGCAGCAACGAGAGGACTAGCGGGAGGGGAGGCGCCGGGGAGCTGTTTTTT	CASSNERTSGRGGAGELFF
.	TRBV28	TRBJ1-2	13	.	TGTGCCAGCAGTATAAAAGCTCACTATGGCTACACCTTC	CASSIKAHYGYTF
TRBD1	TRBV9	TRBJ1-2	14	.	TGTGCCAGCAGCGGACAGGGGGCCGCCTATGGCTACACCTTC	CASSGQGAAYGYTF